These T cell receptor beta chains were read from a single sample in a study of T cells in Graves' hyperthyroidism and ophthalmopathy. TCRdb recomputed calls from the multiplex PCR reads with MiXCR, one row per CDR3 protein. This sample has hundreds of thousands of distinct CDR3 sequences, with roughly 15% found just once. Sequencing was carried out using blood. Receptors originate from a woman between 18 and 29 years old with Graves' ophthalmopathy. The CDR3 runs from the conserved cysteine through the conserved F or W. A D gene is named only where the DNA matches it firmly. Clone size is given for some rows only: seen once, a few or many times, or a class if the clone is expanded.

j_gene: TRBJ1-1; v_gene: TRBV6-1; abundance: many; d_gene: TRBD1; CDR3nt: TGTGCCAGCATTTACAGGGGTGGCACTGAAGCTTTCTTT; CDR3aa: CASIYRGGTEAFF
j_gene: TRBJ2-7; v_gene: TRBV5-6; abundance: many; d_gene: NA; CDR3nt: TGTGCCAGCAGCTTGGACAGGAGGGCAGGCGAGCAGTACTTC; CDR3aa: CASSLDRRAGEQYF
j_gene: TRBJ2-1; v_gene: TRBV7-9; abundance: many; d_gene: TRBD1; CDR3nt: TGTGCCAGCAGCCCCGGGACAGGGGCGTTTAATGAGCAGTTCTTC; CDR3aa: CASSPGTGAFNEQFF
j_gene: TRBJ1-6; v_gene: TRBV5-1; abundance: many; d_gene: NA; CDR3nt: TGCGCCAGCAGCTTGGAGTCGGCTTCACCCCTCCACTTT; CDR3aa: CASSLESASPLHF
j_gene: TRBJ2-3; v_gene: TRBV10-1; abundance: few; d_gene: NA; CDR3nt: TGCGCCAGCAGTGAGTCGGGCAGAAACACAGATACGCAGTATTTT; CDR3aa: CASSESGRNTDTQYF
j_gene: TRBJ1-3; v_gene: TRBV12-5; abundance: few; d_gene: NA; CDR3nt: TGTGCTAGTGGTCTCTCCAGAAAAGGAAACACCATATATTTT; CDR3aa: CASGLSRKGNTIYF
j_gene: TRBJ1-2; v_gene: TRBV4-1; abundance: many; d_gene: NA; CDR3nt: TGCGCCAGCAGCCCGGACAGCCAAATATATGGCTACACCTTC; CDR3aa: CASSPDSQIYGYTF
j_gene: TRBJ2-2; v_gene: TRBV3-1; abundance: many; d_gene: NA; CDR3nt: TGTGCCAGCAGCCAAGATCCCGGGGAGCTGTTTTTT; CDR3aa: CASSQDPGELFF
j_gene: TRBJ1-1; v_gene: TRBV5-8; abundance: many; d_gene: NA; CDR3nt: TGTGCCAGCAGCTTTAAGGACACTGAAGCTTTCTTT; CDR3aa: CASSFKDTEAFF
j_gene: TRBJ2-1; v_gene: TRBV9; abundance: many; d_gene: TRBD1; CDR3nt: TGTGCCAGCAGCGCCTTAGGGGGACAGGGCAATTTGACCTACAATGAGCAGTTCTTC; CDR3aa: CASSALGGQGNLTYNEQFF
j_gene: TRBJ2-5; v_gene: TRBV28; abundance: many; d_gene: NA; CDR3nt: TGTGCCAGCAGTTTCCAGGGTACGAACCAAGAGACCCAGTACTTC; CDR3aa: CASSFQGTNQETQYF
j_gene: TRBJ1-2; v_gene: TRBV28; abundance: NA; d_gene: NA; CDR3nt: TGTGCCAGCAGTACCCAGGGGAATGTCTACACCTTC; CDR3aa: CASSTQGNVYTF
j_gene: TRBJ2-2; v_gene: TRBV7-2; abundance: many; d_gene: NA; CDR3nt: TGTGCCAGCATCCCTCCACAGGGTTGGACCGGGGAGCTGTTTTTT; CDR3aa: CASIPPQGWTGELFF
j_gene: TRBJ2-7; v_gene: TRBV6-2/TRBV6-3; abundance: many; d_gene: NA; CDR3nt: TGTGCCAGCAGCCGAGGGGGTCTGGGGACCTACGAGCAGTACTTC; CDR3aa: CASSRGGLGTYEQYF
j_gene: TRBJ2-7; v_gene: TRBV28; abundance: many; d_gene: TRBD1; CDR3nt: TGTGCCACTGGGGGACAGGGCCCCTACGAGCAGTACTTC; CDR3aa: CATGGQGPYEQYF
j_gene: TRBJ2-1; v_gene: TRBV18; abundance: many; d_gene: NA; CDR3nt: TGTGCCAGCGACGGGACGGACAATGAGCAGTTCTTC; CDR3aa: CASDGTDNEQFF
j_gene: TRBJ1-1; v_gene: TRBV27; abundance: many; d_gene: NA; CDR3nt: TGTGCCAGCAGTTTGGCCAGGGGATCTGAAGCTTTCTTT; CDR3aa: CASSLARGSEAFF
j_gene: TRBJ1-2; v_gene: TRBV7-2; abundance: many; d_gene: NA; CDR3nt: TGTGCCAGCAGCTTAGTAGGGGACCCTAACTATGGCTACACCTTC; CDR3aa: CASSLVGDPNYGYTF
j_gene: TRBJ2-1; v_gene: TRBV11-2; abundance: many; d_gene: TRBD2; CDR3nt: TGTGCCAGCAGCGCCCTAGCGGGAGGATTGGGAAATGAGCAGTTCTTC; CDR3aa: CASSALAGGLGNEQFF
j_gene: TRBJ1-1; v_gene: TRBV3-1; abundance: NA; d_gene: NA; CDR3nt: TGTGCCAGCAGCCCAAGCGGGAGGGGGTGGGCTTTCTTT; CDR3aa: CASSPSGRGWAFF
j_gene: TRBJ2-6; v_gene: TRBV7-8; abundance: NA; d_gene: TRBD1; CDR3nt: TGTGCCAGCAGCCATCGGGGGGGACAGGGGGCGATCTCTGGGGCCAACGTCCTGACTTTC; CDR3aa: CASSHRGGQGAISGANVLTF
j_gene: TRBJ2-5; v_gene: TRBV15; abundance: NA; d_gene: NA; CDR3nt: TGTGCCACGCTCCCCGGGCGGGGGCAAGAGACCCGGTACTTC; CDR3aa: CATLPGRGQETRYF
j_gene: TRBJ1-5; v_gene: TRBV19; abundance: many; d_gene: NA; CDR3nt: TGTGCCAGTAGTATAGTAGGGGAGTTGGATCAGCCCCAGCATTTT; CDR3aa: CASSIVGELDQPQHF
j_gene: TRBJ1-6; v_gene: TRBV2; abundance: many; d_gene: TRBD1; CDR3nt: TGTGCCAGCAGGGGGGCTGGGACAGCAAATTCACCCCTCCACTTT; CDR3aa: CASRGAGTANSPLHF
j_gene: TRBJ2-2; v_gene: TRBV7-8; abundance: few; d_gene: NA; CDR3nt: TGTGCCAGCAGCTCCCGAGTCGTCGGGGAGCTGTTTTTT; CDR3aa: CASSSRVVGELFF
j_gene: TRBJ2-1; v_gene: TRBV29-1; abundance: many; d_gene: NA; CDR3nt: TGCAGCGTTGAGGGGGACTACAATGAGCAGTTCTTC; CDR3aa: CSVEGDYNEQFF
j_gene: TRBJ1-5; v_gene: TRBV20-1; abundance: many; d_gene: NA; CDR3nt: TGCAGTGCCCTACAGGGATCTAGCAATCAGCCCCAGCATTTT; CDR3aa: CSALQGSSNQPQHF
j_gene: TRBJ2-2; v_gene: TRBV7-9; abundance: NA; d_gene: NA; CDR3nt: TGTGCCAGCAGCTTTACCACGGGATTAGGGGCGGGGCAAAACACCGGGGAGCTGTTTTTT; CDR3aa: CASSFTTGLGAGQNTGELFF
j_gene: TRBJ1-2; v_gene: TRBV7-9; abundance: many; d_gene: NA; CDR3nt: TGTGCCAGCGGACAGTCTACCTCTAACTATGGCTACACCTTC; CDR3aa: CASGQSTSNYGYTF
j_gene: TRBJ2-1; v_gene: TRBV6-2/TRBV6-3; abundance: few; d_gene: NA; CDR3nt: TGTGCCAGCAGTTCGGCTCCCGGGGGCAATGAGCAGTCCTTC; CDR3aa: CASSSAPGGNEQSF
j_gene: TRBJ1-1; v_gene: TRBV6-1; abundance: many; d_gene: NA; CDR3nt: TGTGCCAGCAGTTATGGTCCGGGGGCCTCGGGATCGCACACTGAAGCTTTCTTT; CDR3aa: CASSYGPGASGSHTEAFF
j_gene: TRBJ2-7; v_gene: TRBV7-6; abundance: few; d_gene: NA; CDR3nt: TGTGCCAGCAGCTATATCCCGGACGGCTACGAGCAGTACTTC; CDR3aa: CASSYIPDGYEQYF
j_gene: TRBJ1-1; v_gene: TRBV20-1; abundance: many; d_gene: TRBD1; CDR3nt: TGCAGTGCTAGACCCTTTCGGGACAGGGTTTTTACTGAAGCTTTCTTT; CDR3aa: CSARPFRDRVFTEAFF
j_gene: TRBJ2-5; v_gene: TRBV19; abundance: many; d_gene: TRBD2; CDR3nt: TGTGCCAGTAGGACTAGCGGGAGGGCCGGAGAGACCCAGTACTTC; CDR3aa: CASRTSGRAGETQYF
j_gene: TRBJ2-3; v_gene: TRBV29-1; abundance: few; d_gene: TRBD2; CDR3nt: TGCAGCGTCTGTTTGATCGGGACTAGCGGGAGACCCACAGATACGCAGTATTTT; CDR3aa: CSVCLIGTSGRPTDTQYF
j_gene: TRBJ1-1; v_gene: TRBV4-1; abundance: many; d_gene: NA; CDR3nt: TGCGCCAGCAGCCAACTAACCCCAGGCGGACAGTCTGAAGCTTTCTTT; CDR3aa: CASSQLTPGGQSEAFF
j_gene: TRBJ1-2; v_gene: TRBV15; abundance: many; d_gene: TRBD1; CDR3nt: TGTGCCACCAGCAGAGACAGGGGGGACTATGGCTACACCTTC; CDR3aa: CATSRDRGDYGYTF
j_gene: TRBJ2-3; v_gene: TRBV6-5; abundance: many; d_gene: TRBD2; CDR3nt: TGTGCCAGCAGTTACTCGGGACTAGCGGGATCCACAGATACGCAGTATTTT; CDR3aa: CASSYSGLAGSTDTQYF
j_gene: TRBJ2-3; v_gene: TRBV20-1; abundance: many; d_gene: NA; CDR3nt: TGCAGTGCTAGGGTCCCTAGCACAGATACGCAGTATTTT; CDR3aa: CSARVPSTDTQYF
j_gene: TRBJ1-1; v_gene: TRBV19; abundance: NA; d_gene: NA; CDR3nt: TGTGCCAGTAGTCCGAACCGGGACACTGAAGCTTTCTTT; CDR3aa: CASSPNRDTEAFF
j_gene: TRBJ2-5; v_gene: TRBV4-2; abundance: many; d_gene: NA; CDR3nt: TGTGCCAGCAGCCAAGGTCCAGGTTCGCAAGAGACCCAGTACTTC; CDR3aa: CASSQGPGSQETQYF
j_gene: TRBJ2-7; v_gene: TRBV11-2; abundance: many; d_gene: NA; CDR3nt: TGTGCCAGCAGCGGACAGACAGGACCTTTGGGGAGAGCCTACGAGCAGTACTTC; CDR3aa: CASSGQTGPLGRAYEQYF
j_gene: TRBJ1-1; v_gene: TRBV3-1; abundance: many; d_gene: NA; CDR3nt: TGTGCCAGCAGCCAGGCTCTGGGCACTGAAGCTTTCTTT; CDR3aa: CASSQALGTEAFF
j_gene: TRBJ2-5; v_gene: TRBV20-1; abundance: many; d_gene: TRBD2; CDR3nt: TGCAGTGCTAGTCGGATGGGGCTAGCGGAAGAGACCCAGTACTTC; CDR3aa: CSASRMGLAEETQYF
j_gene: TRBJ1-1; v_gene: TRBV10-3; abundance: many; d_gene: NA; CDR3nt: TGTGCCATCACCCCACGCTTTTCAGGGAACACTGAAGCTTTCTTT; CDR3aa: CAITPRFSGNTEAFF
j_gene: TRBJ2-7; v_gene: TRBV6-4; abundance: many; d_gene: NA; CDR3nt: TGTGCCAGCAGTGATGGGGACTCCTACGAGCAGTACTTC; CDR3aa: CASSDGDSYEQYF
j_gene: TRBJ2-3; v_gene: TRBV15; abundance: many; d_gene: NA; CDR3nt: TGTGCCACCACCACGTATTTCGCCGGGACACCTAAGGGGGATACGCAGTATTTT; CDR3aa: CATTTYFAGTPKGDTQYF
j_gene: TRBJ1-4; v_gene: TRBV4-2; abundance: NA; d_gene: NA; CDR3nt: TGTGCCAGCAGCCAAGGGGAGTGGGGGAAAGGTGAAAAACTGTTTTTT; CDR3aa: CASSQGEWGKGEKLFF
j_gene: TRBJ2-3; v_gene: TRBV11-2; abundance: many; d_gene: TRBD1; CDR3nt: TGTGCCAGCAGCTTAAGGAGGGACAGGGTCCCAGATACGCAGTATTTT; CDR3aa: CASSLRRDRVPDTQYF
j_gene: TRBJ2-7; v_gene: TRBV7-2; abundance: once; d_gene: NA; CDR3nt: NA; CDR3aa: CASSFYICSAPRDRGSEQYF
j_gene: TRBJ2-7; v_gene: TRBV28; abundance: NA; d_gene: TRBD1; CDR3nt: TGTGCCAGCAAGGGGACAGGGGGCCACGAGCAGTACTTC; CDR3aa: CASKGTGGHEQYF